The present T cell receptor (beta chain) was sequenced within a study of T cell changes during pregnancy in multiple sclerosis. The assay was immunoSEQ multiplex PCR, and TCRdb's table has in-frame clones only and misses some. The sample has more than 25,000 clones, 90% to 95% seen once. This clone has a single count. Germline CDR1 SGHAT, CDR2 FQNNGV. Trimming stripped 5 bases from V and 2 bases from J, with 7 bases between. This CDR3 contains 12 residues. J is TRBJ2-7 and V is TRBV11-2; D gene ambiguous. This specimen was peripheral blood, taken in the first trimester of pregnancy. The sequence derives from a female donor in good health, enrolled as a control in a pregnancy study. The CDR3 DNA is TGTGCCAGCAGCCCTGCGGCCTACGAGCAGTACTTC. It specifies CASSPAAYEQYF. Full variable domain (remainder filled in from reference TRBV11-2 and TRBJ2-7): EAGVAQSPRYKIIEKRQSVAFWCNPISGHATLYWYQQILGQGPKLLIQFQNNGVVDDSQLPKDRFSAERLKGVDSTLKIQPAKLEDSAVYLCASSPAAYEQYFGPGTRLTVT.